The T cell receptor (beta chain) under discussion was sequenced for a study of blood T cell repertoires in COVID-19. Background on the study: Some COVID-19 samples were acute and others convalescent; all came from the United States, Italy and Spain. From T cells, B-cell-depleted T cells, or PBMCs came the material, which was cDNA or gDNA.

How the authors handled the data: Scientists estimated how many nucleated cells there were by amplifying reference gene primers. Repertoires were generated with immunoSEQ multiplex PCR, while TCRdb's copy carries only in-frame clones and drops some. Clone size and V and J calls were adopted from that table, with D and trimming inferred from the DNA. This repertoire shows 360,000 or so clones, around 87% found once; its top ten account for approximately 7%. The sequence derives from a man between 18 and 35 years old with active or convalescent COVID-19. The source material was peripheral blood.

The CDR3 DNA reads TGTGCCAGCAGCTTGGGGCACAGGGTGAACACTGAAGCTTTCTTT. The encoded protein is CASSLGHRVNTEAFF. This chain uses TRBV11-2 with TRBJ1-1; the D gene is possibly TRBD1 (6 bases). Germline lookup yields CDR1 SGHAT and CDR2 FQNNGV. V lost 3 bases and J 0 bases, leaving 11 bases between the germline ends. This CDR3 has 15 residues.